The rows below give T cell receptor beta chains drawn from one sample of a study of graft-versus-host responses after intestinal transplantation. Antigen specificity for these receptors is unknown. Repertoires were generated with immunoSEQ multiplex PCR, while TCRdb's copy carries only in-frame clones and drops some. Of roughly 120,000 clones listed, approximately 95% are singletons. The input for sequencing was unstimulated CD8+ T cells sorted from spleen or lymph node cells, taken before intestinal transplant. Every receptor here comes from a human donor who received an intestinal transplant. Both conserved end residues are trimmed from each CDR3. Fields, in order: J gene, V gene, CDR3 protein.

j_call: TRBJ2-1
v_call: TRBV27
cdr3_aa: ASSFSGRARNEQF

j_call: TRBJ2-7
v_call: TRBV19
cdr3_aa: ASSGDYEQY

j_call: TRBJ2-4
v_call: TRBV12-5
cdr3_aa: ASGLVRAGWAAKNIQY

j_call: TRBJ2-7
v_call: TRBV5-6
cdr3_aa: ASSVGRTYEQY

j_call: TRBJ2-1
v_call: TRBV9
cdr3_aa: ASSVAGTFSSYNEQF

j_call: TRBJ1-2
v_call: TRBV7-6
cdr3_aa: ASSSQGNYGYT

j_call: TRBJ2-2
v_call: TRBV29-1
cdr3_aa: SVVDSPNTGELF

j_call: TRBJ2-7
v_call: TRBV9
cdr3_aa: ASSVDGTGYLYEQY

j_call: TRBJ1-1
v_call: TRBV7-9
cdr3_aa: ASSFQEKAF

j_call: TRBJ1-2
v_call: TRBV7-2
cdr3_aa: ASSDVGQGIDYGYT

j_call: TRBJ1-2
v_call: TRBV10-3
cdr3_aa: AIRTGGGLDYGYT

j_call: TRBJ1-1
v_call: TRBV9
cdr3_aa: ASSVASTGPLNTEAF

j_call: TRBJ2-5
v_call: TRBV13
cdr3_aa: ASSTGLAVQETQY

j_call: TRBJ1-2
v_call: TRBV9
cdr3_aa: ASSVARESGYT

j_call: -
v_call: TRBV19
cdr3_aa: ASSLTSASSYEQY

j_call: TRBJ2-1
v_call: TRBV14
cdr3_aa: ASSQASRNEQF

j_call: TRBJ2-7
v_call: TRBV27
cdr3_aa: ASSSPFSGGSYEQY